These 29 T cell receptor beta chains were all obtained from the same sample, sequenced in a study of T-cell reconstitution after alpha-beta-depleted transplantation in children. Unique molecular identifiers tagged the TCRbeta library. Using its own MiXCR run on the PCR reads, TCRdb lists one record per CDR3 protein. The data hold about 130,000 distinct CDR3 sequences, with 9.7% observed a single time. The sequences come from PBMCs, mostly from graft donor cells, collected 180 days after TCRalphabeta/CD19-depleted stem cell transplant. The source of these receptors is a girl in the first two years of life who had a stem cell transplant for combined immunodeficiency, so the T cells may come from the graft donor.

The chain combines TRBV20-1 with TRBJ1-2; D call uncertain. CDR3 size: 13 residues. Germline-derived CDR1 and CDR2 are DFQATT and SNEGSKA (reference sequence). V lost 3 bases to trimming and J lost 0 bases, with 8 bases between them. CDR3 protein: CSASWEANYGYTF. The CDR3 coding sequence is TGCAGTGCTAGTTGGGAAGCTAACTATGGCTACACCTTC.

The J gene is TRBJ2-1, the V gene TRBV12-3 or TRBV12-4; 10 nucleotides align to TRBD1. CDR3 length: 13 amino acids. Trimming at V came to 6 bases and at J to 9 bases, leaving 5 bases not matched to a gene. The CDR3 here is CASSDRGQVEQFF. The CDR3 nucleotides read TGTGCCAGCAGCGACAGGGGGCAGGTTGAGCAGTTCTTC.

This clonotype was counted between two and nine times. This chain uses TRBV10-3 with TRBJ2-5; 9 nucleotides match TRBD2. CDR3 length: 14 residues. The ends lost 6 bases at V and 2 bases at J; junction bases unmatched: 4. Germline-derived CDR1 and CDR2 are ENHRY and SYGVKD. CDR3 protein: CAISRLAAQETQYF. For the CDR3, the DNA is TGTGCCATCAGCCGACTAGCGGCTCAAGAGACCCAGTACTTC.

The chain has TRBV10-3 and TRBJ1-2; the D is unclear. CDR3 length: 15 residues. V lost 4 bases, J lost 0 bases, and 12 bases lay in between. CDR1 and CDR2 (germline): ENHRY, SYGVKD. The DNA for the CDR3 is TGTGCCATCAGTGGGCGCACTTTGACTAACTATGGCTACACCTTC. It specifies CAISGRTLTNYGYTF.

This clonotype appeared a few times. The gene calls are TRBV29-1 and TRBJ2-3, with D tentatively TRBD2 (6 bases). CDR3 length: 15 amino acids. The germline V and J ends were trimmed by 0 bases and 3 bases, with 13 bases remaining between them. CDR1 and CDR2 (germline): SQVTM, ANQGSEA. The CDR3 loop reads CSVEDRGDLTDTQYF. CDR3 nucleotides: TGCAGCGTTGAAGATCGCGGGGACTTAACAGATACGCAGTATTTT.

This clonotype was seen more than once but under ten times. This rearrangement joins TRBV27 to TRBJ1-6, with TRBD1 as a possible D gene (6 bases). The CDR3 is made up of 13 amino acids. The V gene's germline CDR1 is MNHEY and CDR2 SMNVEV (reference sequence). V was cut by 2 bases and J by 11 bases, with 10 bases left in between. The CDR3 nucleotides read TGTGCCAGCAGTTTAAAAGGGGGGACACCCCTCCACTTT. Encoded protein: CASSLKGGTPLHF.

CDR3 amino acids: CASRGTSGGPRDTQYF. The CDR3 region has the DNA TGTGCCAGCAGAGGGACTAGCGGGGGCCCTCGGGATACGCAGTATTTT. V gene TRBV7-9 combines with J gene TRBJ2-3, with 14 bases aligning to TRBD2. The CDR3 is 16 residues long. With V trimmed by 6 bases and J by 6 bases, 8 bases remained unmatched. Per the germline V gene, CDR1 is SEHNR and CDR2 is FQNEAQ (reference sequence).

The V and J genes are TRBV5-1 and TRBJ2-7; 8 bases line up with TRBD1. From germline, CDR1 is SGHRS and CDR2 YFSETQ. This CDR3 is built from 15 residues. J gave up 4 bases and V 1 base, and 7 bases lay outside the gene matches. The CDR3 sequence is CASSLLQGGKYEQYF. CDR3 bases: TGCGCCAGCAGCTTGTTACAGGGGGGAAAATACGAGCAGTACTTC.

On this clonotype: This may stem from a read error, because a much larger clone lies one nucleotide away. V and J are TRBV29-1 and TRBJ2-5, with no clear D. Germline values: CDR1 SQVTM, CDR2 ANQGSEA. V was cut by 1 base and J by 7 bases, with 7 bases left in between. CDR3 size: 11 residues. CDR3 DNA: TGCAGCGTTGAAGCTGGGGTGACCCAGTACTTC. Translation: CSVEAGVTQYF.

This clonotype was seen more than once but under ten times. This sequence joins TRBV11-1 and TRBJ2-7; tentative D call: TRBD2 (7 bases). This CDR3 comprises 18 residues. Germline V gene data show CDR1 as SGHAT and CDR2 as FQDESV (reference sequence). V lost 5 bases and J lost 2, with 25 bases in between. This chain's CDR3 is CASSPYPKGGARTYEQYF. In nucleotides, the CDR3 is TGTGCCAGCAGCCCTTATCCTAAGGGGGGGGCCCGAACCTACGAGCAGTACTTC. The variable domain in full, completed from reference TRBV11-1 and TRBJ2-7, reads EAEVAQSPRYKITEKSQAVAFWCDPISGHATLYWYRQILGQGPELLVQFQDESVVDDSQLPKDRFSAERLKGVDSTLKIQPAELGDSAMYLCASSPYPKGGARTYEQYFGPGTRLTVT.

This clonotype turned up a few times. The CDR3 here is CAWSGSREHGYTF. In DNA, the CDR3 is TGTGCCTGGAGTGGAAGCAGAGAGCATGGCTACACCTTC. This chain uses TRBV30 with TRBJ1-2; D is unresolved. This CDR3 comprises 13 residues. The V gene's germline CDR1 is GTSNPN and CDR2 SVGIG (reference sequence). Trimming took 1 base from V and 6 from J, leaving 12 bases between them.

The chain recombines TRBV20-1 with TRBJ2-5; D perhaps matches TRBD2 (5 bases). Trimming removed 0 bases from V and 5 bases from J, with 13 bases in between. CDR1 and CDR2 from the germline V gene are DFQATT and SNEGSKA (reference sequence). The CDR3 consists of 14 residues. CDR3 region: CSARDRESRETQYF. For the CDR3, the DNA is TGCAGTGCTAGAGATCGGGAATCCAGGGAGACCCAGTACTTC.

CDR3: CASSPGTSVDYEQYF. As DNA, the CDR3 is TGTGCCAGCAGCCCGGGGACTAGCGTTGACTACGAGCAGTACTTC. The V gene is TRBV7-2, the J gene TRBJ2-7, with TRBD2 matching over 10 bases. Germline CDR1 and CDR2: SGHTA and FQGNSA. V was pared by 5 bases and J by 3 bases, with 7 bases of the junction left unmatched. The CDR3 spans 15 residues.

This clonotype was picked up a small number of times. CDR3 protein: CASSLGAGAQETQYF. CDR3 sequence (DNA): TGTGCCAGCAGCTTAGGAGCGGGAGCCCAAGAGACCCAGTACTTC. This rearrangement joins TRBV7-7 to TRBJ2-5, with 8 positions matching TRBD2. The length of the CDR3 is 15 residues. V trimming: 1 base; J trimming: 1 base; junction bases outside the gene matches: 2. Germline V gene lookup returns CDR1 SSHAT and CDR2 FNYEAQ (reference sequence).

This clonotype came up a few times. V usage is TRBV20-1 and J usage is TRBJ2-4, with D perhaps assigned TRBD1 or TRBD2 (5 bases each). CDR1 and CDR2 (germline): DFQATT, SNEGSKA (reference sequence). This CDR3 region has 16 residues. The ends were cut back, 0 bases at V and 1 base at J, with 13 bases in the middle. This chain's CDR3 is CSARDRDASAKNIQYF. The CDR3 DNA sequence: TGCAGTGCTAGAGATCGGGACGCAAGCGCCAAAAACATTCAGTACTTC.

The J gene is TRBJ2-1, the V gene TRBV14; no firm D call. Trimming shortened V by 0 bases and J by 1 base, and 10 bases separated the two germline ends. The CDR3 is made up of 16 amino acids. Germline CDR1 SGHDN, CDR2 FVKESK. Here the CDR3 DNA reads TGTGCCAGCAGCCAAGAGCCTCTCCTTTCCTACAATGAGCAGTTCTTC. This encodes CASSQEPLLSYNEQFF.

The sample holds a few counts of this clonotype. The V call is TRBV2, the J call TRBJ1-2; D uncertain. Trimming removed 2 bases at V and 5 bases at J, with 12 bases between. The V gene's germline CDR1 is SNHLY and CDR2 FYNNEI. The CDR3 has 14 residues. In DNA, the CDR3 is TGTGCCAGCAGTGAACAGCCCTTAGGATATGGCTACACCTTC. Protein product: CASSEQPLGYGYTF.

This clonotype was recorded many times. The rearrangement links TRBV27 to TRBJ2-7, with 10 bases matching TRBD1. The length of the CDR3 is 16 residues. Germline loops: CDR1 MNHEY, CDR2 SMNVEV (reference sequence). V was pared by 3 bases and J by 0 bases, with 5 bases of the junction left unmatched. The CDR3 loop is CASSFSGTGASYEQYF. The CDR3 DNA is TGTGCCAGCAGTTTCTCCGGGACAGGGGCCTCCTACGAGCAGTACTTC.

This clonotype was counted between two and nine times. V is TRBV29-1 and J is TRBJ2-3; D ambiguous. The CDR3 runs 11 residues. Trimming stripped 6 bases from V and 3 bases from J, with 7 bases between. Germline values: CDR1 SQVTM, CDR2 ANQGSEA. This CDR3 is CSVSETDTQYF. The DNA for the CDR3 is TGCAGCGTCTCCGAGACAGATACGCAGTATTTT.

This rearrangement joins TRBV29-1 to TRBJ1-5; a possible D gene is TRBD1 (5 bases). This CDR3 has 13 residues. The ends were cut back, 7 bases at V and 1 base at J, with 11 bases in the middle. Germline assignment: CDR1 SQVTM and CDR2 ANQGSEA. The CDR3 spells CSAATASNQPQHF. The CDR3, as DNA: TGCAGCGCTGCGACAGCAAGCAATCAGCCCCAGCATTTT.

This clonotype came up a few times. This chain connects TRBV7-9 to TRBJ2-2, with 9 bases matching TRBD2. CDR3 length equals 16 residues. Unmatched junction bases numbered 6, after V lost 3 bases and J lost 4 bases. CDR1 and CDR2 from the germline V gene are SEHNR and FQNEAQ (reference sequence). In DNA, the CDR3 is TGTGCCAGCAGCTTCGATAGCGGGGGCCCCACCGGGGAGCTGTTTTTT. Protein product: CASSFDSGGPTGELFF.

This clonotype was observed many times. V gene TRBV7-2 combines with J gene TRBJ2-5; D unresolved. Trimming took off 5 bases at V and 8 bases at J, with 18 bases between the two ends. The CDR3 spans 14 residues. The germline V gene encodes CDR1 SGHTA and CDR2 FQGNSA. In DNA form, the CDR3 reads TGTGCCAGCAGCCCACCCACTGACTCAGGCACCCAGTACTTC. Translating gives CASSPPTDSGTQYF.

This chain links TRBV20-1 with TRBJ2-3, with TRBD2 identical over 9 bases. J gave up 5 bases and V 4 bases, and 13 bases lay outside the gene matches. The CDR3 runs to 16 residues. Germline V gives CDR1 DFQATT, CDR2 SNEGSKA (reference sequence). CDR3 DNA sequence: TGCAGTGCTAAGGGAGGTGCGGCTAGCGGGATAGATACGCAGTATTTT. This gives the protein CSAKGGAASGIDTQYF.

In DNA, the CDR3 is TGCAGCGTTGCGGCCCCCCTGAGGGAGACCCAGTACTTC. Its protein product is CSVAAPLRETQYF. The J gene is TRBJ2-5, the V gene TRBV29-1; D is unresolved. The CDR3 is 13 amino acids. Trimming removed 4 bases at V and 5 bases at J, with 14 bases between. Germline V gives CDR1 SQVTM, CDR2 ANQGSEA. Together with reference TRBV29-1 and TRBJ2-5, the CDR3 gives the full variable domain: SAVISQKPSRDICQRGTSLTIQCQVDSQVTMMFWYRQQPGQSLTLIATANQGSEATYESGFVIDKFPISRPNLTFSTLTVSNMSPEDSSIYLCSVAAPLRETQYFGPGTRLLVL.

This clonotype was counted ten times or more. The chain uses TRBV20-1 and TRBJ2-5; D might be TRBD2 (5 bases). The CDR3 is 14 amino acids. Looked up from germline, CDR1 is DFQATT and CDR2 is SNEGSKA (reference sequence). V shed 3 bases and J shed 5 bases, with 16 bases lying between them. CDR3 sequence reads: CSASSNGKAETQYF. In nucleotides, the CDR3 is TGCAGTGCTAGCTCAAACGGGAAAGCGGAGACCCAGTACTTC.

The V gene is TRBV12-3 or TRBV12-4, the J gene TRBJ1-5, with 10 positions matching TRBD1. The trim removed 6 bases at V and 2 bases at J, leaving 7 bases unmatched. This CDR3 spans 16 amino acids. CDR3 protein: CASSSGQGNGNQPQHF. The CDR3 DNA reads TGTGCCAGCAGCTCGGGACAGGGGAACGGCAATCAGCCCCAGCATTTT.

This clonotype came up a few times. The chain links TRBV13 to TRBJ2-6; D is perhaps TRBD1 (5 bases). The V gene lost 1 base and the J gene lost 1 base, with 5 bases spanning the gap. CDR3 length: 15 residues. Germline assignment: CDR1 PRHDT and CDR2 FYEKMQ (reference sequence). CDR3 sequence reads: CASSLEGSGANVLTF. CDR3 DNA: TGTGCCAGCAGCTTAGAGGGGTCTGGGGCCAACGTCCTGACTTTC.

The chain has TRBV7-2 and TRBJ1-5; D is uncertain. Germline V lookup: CDR1 SGHTA, CDR2 FQGNSA. The CDR3 loop spans 14 amino acids. V was clipped by 1 base and J by 9 bases, with 13 bases between them. For the CDR3, the DNA is TGTGCCAGCAGCTTAGTCGACTGGGTTTGGCCCCAGCATTTT. It specifies CASSLVDWVWPQHF.

This clonotype was detected ten times or more. Here the CDR3 DNA reads TGCAGCGTTGATATGGGCCGGGACACCATATATTTT. This encodes CSVDMGRDTIYF. This chain links TRBV29-1 with TRBJ1-3; D gene uncertain. This CDR3 comprises 12 residues. In germline, CDR1 is SQVTM, CDR2 ANQGSEA. Trimming left V 3 bases short and J 8 bases short, with 11 bases between.